These 28 T cell receptor beta chains share one sample of origin, sequenced in a study of cytomegalovirus exposure and HLA in healthy donors. The study ran its PCR with 60 Vbeta and 13 Jbeta primers. Assay used: immunoSEQ multiplex PCR; TCRdb lists only in-frame clones, some missing. The sample carries 150,000 to 200,000 clones, 65% to 85% recorded once. The sequenced material came from PBMCs. The receptors derive from a man aged 45-65 years in good health and CMV-seronegative.

The genes are TRBV20-1 and TRBJ1-1; 9 positions match TRBD1. There are 11 residues in the CDR3. After removal of 3 bases from V and 10 bases from J, the junction contained 3 bases not matched to a gene. Germline CDR1 DFQATT, CDR2 SNEGSKA (reference sequence). DNA for the CDR3: TGCAGTGCTAGTTTGGACAGGGGAGCTTTCTTT. Its protein is CSASLDRGAFF.

This clone was seen just once. The V and J genes are TRBV2 and TRBJ1-5; TRBD1 aligns across 8 bases. CDR3 length: 14 residues. The germline gives CDR1 SNHLY, CDR2 FYNNEI. The V segment lost 5 bases and the J segment 11 bases; nucleotides outside the gene matches: 11. DNA of the CDR3: TGTGCCAGCAGTCCTGGACAGGGCCTCTTAACCCAGCATTTT. Protein product: CASSPGQGLLTQHF.

The chain joins TRBV27 to TRBJ1-1, with 9 bases that match TRBD1. V was pared by 10 bases and J by 4 bases, with 7 bases of the junction left unmatched. The V gene's germline CDR1 is MNHEY and CDR2 SMNVEV (reference sequence). The CDR3 has 13 amino acids. CDR3: CAIRQGGGTEAFF. CDR3 sequence (DNA): TGTGCCATCCGACAGGGGGGTGGCACTGAAGCTTTCTTT.

The chain joins TRBV5-8 to TRBJ2-7; D possibly corresponds to TRBD1 (5 bases). The CDR3 is 14 amino acids. V lost 3 bases, J lost 6 bases, and 16 bases lay in between. In germline, CDR1 is SGHTS, CDR2 YDEGEE. CDR3 protein: CASSWGRVVVEQYF. The CDR3, as DNA: TGTGCCAGCAGCTGGGGCAGGGTCGTGGTCGAGCAGTACTTC.

V and J are TRBV6-1 and TRBJ2-7, with D maybe TRBD1 (6 bases). The germline V gene encodes CDR1 MNHNS and CDR2 SASEGT. V was clipped by 11 bases and J by 4 bases, with 18 bases between them. The CDR3 is made up of 13 amino acids. CDR3 residues: CAGSTGPAYEQYF. The CDR3 DNA is TGTGCCGGCTCGACAGGCCCGGCTTACGAGCAGTACTTC.

The chain links TRBV11-2 to TRBJ2-2; TRBD2 matches at 16 bases. With V trimmed by 5 bases and J by 4 bases, 10 bases remained unmatched. CDR1 is SGHAT, CDR2 FQNNGV, per germline. This CDR3 has 19 amino acids. The CDR3 DNA follows: TGTGCCAGCAGCACCCGCGGGACTAGCGGGGGGGTGGTCACCGGGGAGCTGTTTTTT. Its translation: CASSTRGTSGGVVTGELFF.

This rearrangement joins TRBV7-9 to TRBJ2-2; 10 nucleotides agree with TRBD1. The CDR3 is 18 residues long. In germline, CDR1 is SEHNR, CDR2 FQNEAQ (reference sequence). V gave up 4 bases and J gave up 8 bases; unmatched junction bases: 16. CDR3 loop: CASSSPSPAGTGAGELFF. The CDR3 DNA reads TGTGCCAGCAGCTCCCCCTCCCCGGCGGGGACAGGGGCTGGGGAGCTGTTTTTT.

This clone occurred a few times. V usage is TRBV6-4 and J usage is TRBJ2-1; D is perhaps TRBD2 (6 bases). From germline, CDR1 is MRHNA and CDR2 SNTAGT. The CDR3 covers 16 residues. V was clipped by 5 bases and J by 2 bases, with 16 bases between them. CDR3 loop: CASSRSMGGTYNEQFF. CDR3 nucleotides: TGTGCCAGCAGTCGGTCTATGGGGGGAACCTACAATGAGCAGTTCTTC.

The CDR3 sequence is CASSVGPGVGYEQYF. CDR3 coding DNA: TGTGCCAGCAGCGTAGGACCCGGGGTGGGCTACGAGCAGTACTTC. The rearrangement joins TRBV9 to TRBJ2-7, with a tentative D call TRBD2 (5 bases). The germline V and J ends were trimmed by 0 bases and 3 bases, with 13 bases remaining between them. Per the germline V gene, CDR1 is SGDLS and CDR2 is YYNGEE. There are 15 residues in the CDR3.

V usage is TRBV4-3 and J usage is TRBJ2-5; 8 bases map to TRBD2. Looked up from germline, CDR1 is LGHNA and CDR2 is YSLEER. V lost 3 bases to trimming and J lost 3 bases; unmatched junction nucleotides: 9. This CDR3 has 16 residues. In nucleotides, the CDR3 is TGCGCCAGCAGCCAGGTAAAATGGGGACTAGAAGAGACCCAGTACTTC. As protein: CASSQVKWGLEETQYF.

This chain links TRBV7-2 with TRBJ1-1, with unresolved D. Trimming left V 1 base short and J 7 bases short, with 13 bases between. Germline CDR1 reads SGHTA; CDR2 reads FQGNSA. This CDR3 has 14 amino acids. CDR3 bases: TGTGCCAGCAGCTTAGTAATGGGAGCCCTTGAAGCTTTCTTT. This translates into CASSLVMGALEAFF. The complete variable domain, with remaining parts taken from reference TRBV7-2 and TRBJ1-1, reads GAGVSQSPSNKVTEKGKDVELRCDPISGHTALYWYRQSLGQGLEFLIYFQGNSAPDKSGLPSDRFSAERTGGSVSTLTIQRTQQEDSAVYLCASSLVMGALEAFFGQGTRLTVV.

V usage is TRBV7-9 and J usage is TRBJ2-7; 10 nucleotides match TRBD1. CDR1 is SEHNR, CDR2 FQNEAQ, per germline (reference sequence). The V segment lost 4 bases and the J segment 2 bases; nucleotides outside the gene matches: 2. The CDR3 contains 14 residues. The CDR3 DNA reads TGTGCCAGCAGCTCCGACAGGGGGCCCTACGAGCAGTACTTC. Its translation is CASSSDRGPYEQYF.

The J gene is TRBJ2-1, the V gene TRBV7-9; possible D gene TRBD2, 6 bases. Germline CDR1 and CDR2: SEHNR and FQNEAQ (reference sequence). The CDR3 is 14 amino acids. Trimming took off 5 bases at V and 6 bases at J, with 14 bases between the two ends. The CDR3 spells CASSHTRRGNEQFF. The CDR3 DNA reads TGTGCCAGCAGCCATACTCGGAGGGGCAATGAGCAGTTCTTC.

The sample holds one count of this clone. V and J are TRBV5-1 and TRBJ2-5; TRBD1 is a possible D gene (6 bases). The end of the DNA fits TRBJ2-7 better, so the J call may be wrong. CDR3 length: 14 residues. Germline V lookup: CDR1 SGHRS, CDR2 YFSETQ. The CDR3 bases are TGCGCCAGCAGCTCCGGACAGCTTCCCGACGAGCAGTACTTC. Translation gives CASSSGQLPDEQYF.

V and J are TRBV7-2 and TRBJ1-5; no clear D gene. The germline gives CDR1 SGHTA, CDR2 FQGNSA. The CDR3 is made up of 13 amino acids. Trimming removed 4 bases from V and 0 bases from J, with 4 bases in between. In DNA, the CDR3 is TGTGCCAGCAGCTCTTATAGCAATCAGCCCCAGCATTTT. This codes for CASSSYSNQPQHF.

The chain combines TRBV29-1 with TRBJ2-6; perhaps TRBD1 as D (6 bases). The CDR3 sequence is 18 residues long. V was pared by 7 bases and J by 0 bases, with 22 bases between. The germline CDR1 and CDR2 sequences are SQVTM and ANQGSEA. The DNA of the CDR3 is TGCAGCGCCTCCAGGGGTGAAGGGGCTTACTCTGGGGCCAACGTCCTGACTTTC. This translates into CSASRGEGAYSGANVLTF.

The rearrangement uses TRBV5-1 and TRBJ1-1; D remains unclear. CDR3 length: 12 amino acids. CDR1 SGHRS and CDR2 YFSETQ come from the germline V gene. The V gene lost 5 bases and the J gene lost 0 bases, with 5 bases spanning the gap. The CDR3 nucleotides are TGCGCCAGCAGGAACATGAACACTGAAGCTTTCTTT. It specifies CASRNMNTEAFF.

In this sample, this clone turned up a few times. This chain uses TRBV27 with TRBJ1-3, with TRBD1 identical over 8 bases. CDR1 is MNHEY and CDR2 is SMNVEV in the germline V gene (reference sequence). The CDR3 consists of 15 residues. Unmatched junction bases numbered 5, after V lost 6 bases and J lost 1 base. For the CDR3, the DNA is TGTGCCAGCAGGCCAGGGGGCTTTTCTGGAAACACCATATATTTT. Translated: CASRPGGFSGNTIYF.

This chain links TRBV7-2 with TRBJ1-5, with unresolved D. Between the trimmed V and J ends, which lost 5 bases and 4 bases, there was a span of 9 bases. The CDR3 runs 13 residues. The germline gives CDR1 SGHTA, CDR2 FQGNSA. CDR3 loop: CASSLLTNQPQHF. For the CDR3, the DNA is TGTGCCAGCAGCCTATTAACGAATCAGCCCCAGCATTTT. The complete variable domain, with remaining parts taken from reference TRBV7-2 and TRBJ1-5, reads GAGVSQSPSNKVTEKGKDVELRCDPISGHTALYWYRQSLGQGLEFLIYFQGNSAPDKSGLPSDRFSAERTGGSVSTLTIQRTQQEDSAVYLCASSLLTNQPQHFGDGTRLSIL.

V and J are TRBV9 and TRBJ2-1; 7 nucleotides align to TRBD2. V lost 2 bases to trimming and J lost 7 bases; unmatched junction nucleotides: 3. The CDR3 runs 13 residues. In germline, CDR1 is SGDLS, CDR2 YYNGEE. CDR3 protein: CASSVWGGNEQFF. The DNA of the CDR3 is TGTGCCAGCAGCGTGTGGGGGGGGAATGAGCAGTTCTTC.

This rearrangement joins TRBV5-1 to TRBJ1-1, with 11 bases fitting TRBD1. The CDR3 is made up of 15 amino acids. V was clipped by 1 base and J by 2 bases; unmatched bases: 1. Germline assignment: CDR1 SGHRS and CDR2 YFSETQ. The CDR3 region is CASSLWTGGNTEAFF. The DNA of the CDR3 is TGCGCCAGCAGCTTGTGGACAGGGGGCAACACTGAAGCTTTCTTT.

This chain uses TRBV5-1 with TRBJ2-5; D gene unclear. Germline-derived CDR1 and CDR2 are SGHRS and YFSETQ. There are 14 residues in the CDR3. Trimming stripped 3 bases from V and 5 bases from J, with 14 bases between. Here the CDR3 reads CASSWATPSETQYF. As DNA, the CDR3 is TGCGCCAGCAGCTGGGCCACACCCTCGGAGACCCAGTACTTC.

The rearrangement links TRBV7-3 to TRBJ2-7; D possibly corresponds to TRBD1 (6 bases). The CDR3 is 14 amino acids. With 5 bases removed from V and 1 base from J, the gap between germline ends came to 12 bases. Germline values: CDR1 SGHTA, CDR2 FQGTGA. For the CDR3, the DNA is TGTGCCAGCAGCGCAGGGGTTGGGTCCTACGAGCAGTACTTC. Translating gives CASSAGVGSYEQYF.

The rearrangement uses TRBV4-1 and TRBJ2-3; D not certain. V was pared by 5 bases and J by 5 bases, with 8 bases between. CDR3 length: 12 amino acids. Germline V gene data show CDR1 as MGHRA and CDR2 as YSYEKL. The CDR3 here is CASSFPGDTQYF. The CDR3 DNA reads as TGCGCCAGCAGCTTTCCGGGAGATACGCAGTATTTT.

This clone was recorded a few times. This chain connects TRBV5-4 to TRBJ2-3; 8 bases match TRBD2. V was clipped by 3 bases and J by 2 bases; unmatched bases: 5. The germline V gene encodes CDR1 SGHNT and CDR2 YYREEE (reference sequence). The CDR3 extends over 15 amino acids. CDR3 sequence: CASSSLLAVTDTQYF. CDR3 DNA: TGTGCCAGCAGCTCCCTACTAGCGGTCACAGATACGCAGTATTTT.

This sequence joins TRBV9 and TRBJ1-5; D gene ambiguous. CDR3 length equals 15 residues. The germline gives CDR1 SGDLS, CDR2 YYNGEE. V shed 3 bases and J shed 2 bases, with 12 bases lying between them. The CDR3 reads CASSGKESGNQPQHF. The CDR3 DNA follows: TGTGCCAGCAGCGGAAAGGAGAGCGGCAATCAGCCCCAGCATTTT.

This clone occurred a few times. The J gene is TRBJ2-5, the V gene TRBV27; tentative D call: TRBD1 (6 bases). CDR1 MNHEY and CDR2 SMNVEV come from the germline V gene (reference sequence). Deletions cut 3 bases from V and 2 bases from J, with 13 bases between. This CDR3 region has 15 residues. CDR3 region: CASSFGRGRQETQYF. The CDR3 coding sequence is TGTGCCAGCAGTTTCGGCAGGGGAAGGCAAGAGACCCAGTACTTC.

V gene TRBV29-1 combines with J gene TRBJ1-2; 9 bases line up with TRBD1. The CDR3 covers 13 residues. V gave up 6 bases and J gave up 4 bases; unmatched junction bases: 6. Germline assignment: CDR1 SQVTM and CDR2 ANQGSEA. The CDR3: CSVANRGPYGYTF. CDR3 nucleotide sequence: TGCAGCGTAGCCAACAGGGGGCCCTATGGCTACACCTTC.